The clone carrying this TCR beta chain was seen only a few times. No antigen is known for it. The sample holds other DNA sequences that translate to the same CDR3. Investigators reverse transcribed all isolated RNA, so they sequenced expressed TCRB transcripts. Profiling relied on immunoSEQ multiplex PCR, and the TCRdb table lists in-frame clones only, not all of them. The sample gives about 370,000 clones, over 9% of which show up once; about 0.6% is in the top ten. V lost 2 bases and J lost 1, with 8 bases in between. This CDR3 contains 14 residues. Germline CDR1 SGHRS, CDR2 YFSETQ. The data are from a study of beta chain features in type 1 diabetes. The collection from each donor was one heparinised blood draw averaging roughly 100 mL. CD45RO/CCR7/CD25/CD127/CD95/CD27 sorting isolated CD4+ naive, central memory, regulatory and stem cell-like memory cells. Study findings and constraints: People with Type 1 diabetes carried modestly yet significantly shorter TCRB CDR3s in all four CD4+ subsets.

The receptor comes from a man between 25 and 39 years old with type 1 diabetes. Input material: central memory CD4+ T cells from blood. The chain employs TRBV5-1 and TRBJ2-3; a possible D gene is TRBD2 (5 bases). The CDR3 sequence is CASSFDSGTDTQYF. Here the CDR3 DNA reads TGCGCCAGCAGCTTTGATAGCGGCACAGATACGCAGTATTTT.